This T cell receptor beta chain stems from a study of early T cells in non-severe SARS-CoV-2 infection. At the level of the study: Sequenced bulk RNA came from whole blood that was unsorted, and chains were unpaired.

Unique molecular identifiers were affixed to single, distinct cDNA molecules. Using its own MiXCR run on the 5' RACE reads, TCRdb lists one record per CDR3 protein. The sample consists of tens of thousands of distinct CDR3 sequences, approximately 9.1% of them appearing once. Points from the study as a whole: Sequences matched to VDJdb favored anti-spike CD8 responses, while private and CD4 specificities were missed.

This clonotype was recorded at least ten times. Its antigen is not identified. The TCR was taken from an adult who was a healthcare worker with PCR-confirmed SARS-CoV-2 infection or an uninfected control (not recorded which). What was sequenced was whole blood.

CDR3 nucleotides: TGTGCCAGCAGCTTGGACAGGGCTGGGAATGAGCAGTTCTTC. Protein: CASSLDRAGNEQFF. This chain connects TRBV11-2 to TRBJ2-1; 8 nucleotides match TRBD1. Germline CDR1 and CDR2: SGHAT and FQNNGV. The CDR3 spans 14 residues. Trimming took 3 bases from V and 7 from J; bases not matched to a gene: 5.